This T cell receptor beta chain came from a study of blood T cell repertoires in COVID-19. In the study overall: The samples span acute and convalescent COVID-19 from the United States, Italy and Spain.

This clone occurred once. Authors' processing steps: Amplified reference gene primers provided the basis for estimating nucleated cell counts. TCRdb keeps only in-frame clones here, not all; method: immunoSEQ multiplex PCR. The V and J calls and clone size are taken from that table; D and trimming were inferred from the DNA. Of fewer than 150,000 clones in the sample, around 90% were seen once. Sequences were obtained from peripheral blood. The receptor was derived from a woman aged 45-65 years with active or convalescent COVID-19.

CDR3 region: CASSQVLGLNEQFF. CDR3 sequence (DNA): TGCGCCAGCAGCCAAGTGTTGGGCCTCAATGAGCAGTTCTTC. This chain joins TRBV4-3 and TRBJ2-1; D gene uncertain. CDR3 length: 14 residues. Germline V gene data show CDR1 as LGHNA and CDR2 as YSLEER. Trimming took off 1 base at V and 6 bases at J, with 10 bases between the two ends.